Below, one T cell receptor (beta chain) is given with its context. Its target is not known. At one boundary the junction diverges from the germline segment, which might be a read error. The CDR3 has 16 amino acids. Germline V gene lookup returns CDR1 ENHRY and CDR2 SYGVKD. The data were taken from a study of T cell responses to AZD1222 COVID-19 vaccine. Study results and limitations: Seropositive at baseline were only a handful of AZD1222 recipients. Clonal diversity was possibly underestimated, and the donors were mostly white British, with more females.

The protocol was immunoSEQ multiplex PCR, while the TCRdb copy is restricted to in-frame clones and leaves out a portion. The table has approximately 150,000 clones, about 93% seen once; the top ten hold about 5%. The source of this sequence is an adult in good health. The source material was peripheral blood, sampled on day 0 of AZD1222 vaccination. This chain links TRBV10-3 with TRBJ2-7; the match to TRBD1 covers 7 bases. CDR3 loop: CAIKDTGDPSGYEQYF. CDR3 in DNA: TGCGCCATCAAGGACACAGGGGACCCCTCGGGCTACGAGCAGTACTTC.